This T cell receptor beta chain was retrieved from a study of human T cells and chemical hapten exposure. Regarding the study as a whole: Those TCRs sitting above 1 in 1000 frequency stayed the same with DPC sensitization.

From germline, CDR1 is MNHEY and CDR2 SVGEGT. The CDR3 contains 14 residues. Between the trimmed V and J ends, which lost 6 bases and 4 bases, there was a span of 15 bases. Indicated time point: patch test 2, 6 weeks after DPC sensitization. Noted treatment: therapeutic diphenylcyclopropenone sensitization with weekly scalp DPC. MiXCR, applied by TCRdb to the RACE reads, yields one record per CDR3 protein. The sample shows hundreds of thousands of distinct CDR3 sequences, about 6.9% of them seen only once. In its sample, this clonotype was seen many times. As yet, its antigen is unknown. The chain carries TRBV6-2 or TRBV6-3 and TRBJ1-2; D not resolved. This specimen was whole blood, taken in connection with sensitization to the hapten diphenylcyclopropenone (DPC). This sequence originates from a woman younger than 35 with alopecia areata. Some clones in this sample may be carry-over from other donors' samples. The chain's CDR3 is CASSPIRNLYGYTF. The CDR3 DNA follows: TGTGCCAGCAGCCCCATTCGTAATCTCTATGGCTACACCTTC.